One sample yielded the 6 T cell receptor beta chains listed below, sequenced in a study of blood T cell repertoires in COVID-19. TCRdb's table, derived via immunoSEQ multiplex PCR, lists solely in-frame clones and lacks some. The sample has about 68,000 clones, around 86% seen once; the top ten hold over 7.5%. Sequenced sample: peripheral blood. The source is a man in his thirties or forties with acute or convalescent COVID-19.

The chain recombines TRBV19 with TRBJ1-2, with D maybe TRBD1 (5 bases). Germline-derived CDR1 and CDR2 are LNHDA and SQIVND (reference sequence). The CDR3 length is 15 residues. Trimming took 6 bases from V and 0 from J, leaving 14 bases between them. The DNA of the CDR3 is TGTGCCAGTAGCCATTCGGGGGAAGCTAACTATGGCTACACCTTC. Protein: CASSHSGEANYGYTF.

This chain links TRBV18 with TRBJ1-4, with a weak D call TRBD1 (6 bases). The CDR3 length is 15 residues. Germline V gene data show CDR1 as KGHSH and CDR2 as LQKENI. Trimming cost V 5 bases and J 6 bases, with 16 bases left between them. The CDR3 region is CASSSRQVPDEKLFF. Written as DNA, the CDR3 is TGTGCCAGCTCATCTAGACAGGTGCCCGATGAAAAACTGTTTTTT. Filled out from reference TRBV18 and TRBJ1-4, the complete variable domain reads NAGVMQNPRHLVRRRGQEARLRCSPMKGHSHVYWYRQLPEEGLKFMVYLQKENIIDESGMPKERFSAEFPKEGPSILRIQQVVRGDSAAYFCASSSRQVPDEKLFFGSGTQLSVL.

The genes are TRBV7-2 and TRBJ2-3; TRBD2 aligns across 13 bases. The CDR3 has 16 amino acids. In germline, CDR1 is SGHTA, CDR2 FQGNSA. After removal of 4 bases from V and 4 bases from J, the junction contained 5 bases not matched to a gene. The CDR3 DNA follows: TGTGCCAGCAGCTCAATCGGGACTAGCGGGGCAGATACGCAGTATTTT. Translated, it gives CASSSIGTSGADTQYF.

This clone was counted only a few times. V and J are TRBV7-9 and TRBJ2-7; no reliable D call. The CDR3 loop spans 12 amino acids. CDR1 and CDR2 from the germline V gene are SEHNR and FQNEAQ (reference sequence). Deletions cut 4 bases from V and 4 bases from J, with 8 bases between. Here the CDR3 DNA reads TGTGCCAGCAGCTACACAGAGTACGAGCAGTACTTC. Protein sequence: CASSYTEYEQYF.

V is TRBV3-1 (or the pseudogene TRBV3-2) and J is TRBJ2-1; 9 bases map to TRBD2. From germline, CDR1 is LGHDT and CDR2 YNNKEL (reference sequence). V lost 6 bases, J lost 8 bases, and 11 bases stayed unmatched. The CDR3 runs to 15 residues. Written as DNA, the CDR3 is TGTGCCAGCAGTGATGTTAGCGGGAGCATCGATGAGCAGTTCTTC. It encodes CASSDVSGSIDEQFF.

The chain employs TRBV6-6 and TRBJ1-4; D ambiguous. The CDR3 consists of 15 residues. Germline V gives CDR1 MNHNY, CDR2 SVGAGI (reference sequence). V lost 0 bases and J lost 8, with 13 bases in between. CDR3 sequence reads: CASSYSGREREKLFF. The CDR3 DNA reads TGTGCCAGCAGTTACTCGGGCCGGGAGAGGGAAAAACTGTTTTTT.